The sample holds many counts of the clone carrying this TCR beta chain. This entry comes from a study of blood T cells in healthy people across ages. Together with a sample-barcoded 5' primer, a J-beta primer mix was included in a second PCR lasting about 7 to 12 cycles. TCRdb reanalysed the 5' RACE reads using MiXCR and keeps one entry per CDR3 protein. The sample contains under 850,000 distinct CDR3 sequences, around 36% of which appear only once. Trimming took 10 bases from V and 1 from J; bases not matched to a gene: 17. Germline V CDR1 and CDR2: SNHLY, FYNNEI. This CDR3 contains 17 residues. The sequence was collected from a man between 18 and 35 years old in good health. The chain uses TRBV2 and TRBJ2-3, with 7 positions matching TRBD2. Sequencing was carried out using blood. The CDR3 DNA sequence: TGTGCCAACCGCTGGGAGGGCCAGGTTGGGGGCACAGATACGCAGTATTTT. Amino acids: CANRWEGQVGGTDTQYF. Complete variable domain (other parts from reference TRBV2 and TRBJ2-3): EPEVTQTPSHQVTQMGQEVILRCVPISNHLYFYWYRQILGQKVEFLVSFYNNEISEKSEIFDDQFSVERPDGSNFTLKIRSTKLEDSAMYFCANRWEGQVGGTDTQYFGPGTRLTVL.